The clone carrying this T cell receptor beta chain has more than one count but fewer than ten. What it recognizes is unknown. The data derive from a study of cytomegalovirus exposure and HLA in healthy donors. With 60 Vbeta and 13 Jbeta primers, the PCR was carried out. The repertoire was sequenced with immunoSEQ multiplex PCR; TCRdb's copy has only in-frame clones and lacks some. The table records roughly 40,000 clones, 45% to 65% of them present only once. Study results and limitations: The classifier reportedly diagnosed cytomegalovirus status with high specificity and sensitivity. Trimming of TCR beta V- and J-genes showed a link, identified in a later analysis, to a missense DCLRE1C variant.

The source of this sequence is a human donor in good health. Sample: PBMCs.

In nucleotides, the CDR3 is TGTGCCAGTACCAGGGCTAACTATGGCTACACCTTC. It codes for CASTRANYGYTF. The J gene is TRBJ1-2, the V gene TRBV7-9, with D maybe TRBD1 (5 bases). This CDR3 has 12 residues. The V end lost 9 bases, the J end lost 0 bases, and 8 bases lay between the germline ends. Germline V lookup: CDR1 SEHNR, CDR2 FQNEAQ (reference sequence).